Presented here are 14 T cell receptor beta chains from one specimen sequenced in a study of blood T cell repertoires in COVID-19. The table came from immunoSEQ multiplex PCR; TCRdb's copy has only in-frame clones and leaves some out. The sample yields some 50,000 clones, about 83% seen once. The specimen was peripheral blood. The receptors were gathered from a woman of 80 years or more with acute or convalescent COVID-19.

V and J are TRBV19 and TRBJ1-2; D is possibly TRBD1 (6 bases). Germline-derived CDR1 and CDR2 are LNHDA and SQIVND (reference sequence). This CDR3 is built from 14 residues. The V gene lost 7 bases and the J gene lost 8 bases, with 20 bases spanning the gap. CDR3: CASMVGARIGGYTF. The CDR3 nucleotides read TGTGCCAGTATGGTGGGGGCGCGAATCGGGGGCTACACCTTC. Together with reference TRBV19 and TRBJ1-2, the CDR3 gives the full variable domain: DGGITQSPKYLFRKEGQNVTLSCEQNLNHDAMYWYRQDPGQGLRLIYYSQIVNDFQKGDIAEGYSVSREKKESFPLTVTSAQKNPTAFYLCASMVGARIGGYTFGSGTRLTVV.

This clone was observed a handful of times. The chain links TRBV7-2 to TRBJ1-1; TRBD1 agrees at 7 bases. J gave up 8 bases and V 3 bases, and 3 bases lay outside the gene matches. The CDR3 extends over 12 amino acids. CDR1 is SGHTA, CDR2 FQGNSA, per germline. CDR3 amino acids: CASSLTGIEAFF. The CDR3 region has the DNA TGTGCCAGCAGCTTGACAGGGATCGAAGCTTTCTTT.

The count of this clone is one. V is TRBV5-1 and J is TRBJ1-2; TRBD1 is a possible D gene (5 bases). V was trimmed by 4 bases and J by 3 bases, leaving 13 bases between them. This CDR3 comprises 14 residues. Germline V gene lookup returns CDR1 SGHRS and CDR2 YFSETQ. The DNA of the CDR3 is TGCGCCAGCAGCCGCGGGGACGGCGACTATGGCTACACCTTC. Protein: CASSRGDGDYGYTF.

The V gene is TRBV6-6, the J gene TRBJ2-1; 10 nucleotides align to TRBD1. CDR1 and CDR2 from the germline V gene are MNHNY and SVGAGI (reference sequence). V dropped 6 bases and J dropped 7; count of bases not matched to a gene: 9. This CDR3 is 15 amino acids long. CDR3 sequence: CASRQGQGGMNEQFF. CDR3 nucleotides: TGTGCCAGCAGACAAGGACAGGGGGGAATGAATGAGCAGTTCTTC.

The CDR3 DNA follows: TGTGCCAGCAGCCAAGATAATTGGGACAGGGCCTCCTACGAGCAGTACTTC. Protein sequence: CASSQDNWDRASYEQYF. The chain has TRBV14 and TRBJ2-7, with 9 bases that match TRBD1. V gave up 0 bases and J gave up 0 bases; unmatched junction bases: 6. Germline CDR1 reads SGHDN; CDR2 reads FVKESK. The length of the CDR3 is 17 residues.

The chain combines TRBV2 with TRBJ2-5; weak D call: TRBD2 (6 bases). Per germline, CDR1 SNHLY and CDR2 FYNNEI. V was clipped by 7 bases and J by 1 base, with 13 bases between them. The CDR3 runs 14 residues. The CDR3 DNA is TGTGCCAGCAACCTCTGGGGAGGCCAAGAGACCCAGTACTTC. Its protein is CASNLWGGQETQYF.

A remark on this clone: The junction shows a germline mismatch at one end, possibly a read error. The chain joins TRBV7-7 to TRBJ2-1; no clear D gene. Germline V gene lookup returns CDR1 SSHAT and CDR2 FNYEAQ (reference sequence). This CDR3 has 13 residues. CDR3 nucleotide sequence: TGTGCTAGCAGCACCTCAGGCAGCAATGAGCAGTTCTTC. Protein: CASSTSGSNEQFF.

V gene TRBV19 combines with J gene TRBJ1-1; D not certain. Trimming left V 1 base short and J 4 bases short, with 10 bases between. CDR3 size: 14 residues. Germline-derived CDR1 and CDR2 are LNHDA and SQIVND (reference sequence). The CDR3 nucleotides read TGTGCCAGTAGTATAGGAGGGTGGCTCACTGAAGCTTTCTTT. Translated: CASSIGGWLTEAFF.

The CDR3: CASSQDLRVRGYTF. In DNA, the CDR3 is TGTGCCAGCAGCCAAGATCTGAGGGTACGAGGCTACACCTTC. This sequence joins TRBV3-1 (or the pseudogene TRBV3-2) and TRBJ1-2, with D hard to call. The CDR3 has 14 residues. Germline assignment: CDR1 LGHDT and CDR2 YNNKEL (reference sequence). The V end was cut by 0 bases, the J end by 8 bases, with 13 bases between.

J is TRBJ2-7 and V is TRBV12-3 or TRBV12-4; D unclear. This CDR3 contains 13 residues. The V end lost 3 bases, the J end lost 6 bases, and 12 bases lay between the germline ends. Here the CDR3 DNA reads TGTGCCAGCAGTTTGTCTACCTGGTTCGAGCAGTACTTC. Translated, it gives CASSLSTWFEQYF.

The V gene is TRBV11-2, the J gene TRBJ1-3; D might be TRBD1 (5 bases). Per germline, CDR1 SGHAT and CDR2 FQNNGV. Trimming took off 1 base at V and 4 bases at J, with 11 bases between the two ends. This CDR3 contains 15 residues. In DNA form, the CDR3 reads TGTGCCAGCAGCTTAGTTTCCAGGGTGGGAAACACCATATATTTT. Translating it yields CASSLVSRVGNTIYF.

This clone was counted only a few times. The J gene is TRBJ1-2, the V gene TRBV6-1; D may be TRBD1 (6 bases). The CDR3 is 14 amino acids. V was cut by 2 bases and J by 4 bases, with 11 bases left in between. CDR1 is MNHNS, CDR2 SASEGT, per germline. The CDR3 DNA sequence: TGTGCCAGCAGTGAAAGACAGGATTTCTATGGCTACACCTTC. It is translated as CASSERQDFYGYTF.

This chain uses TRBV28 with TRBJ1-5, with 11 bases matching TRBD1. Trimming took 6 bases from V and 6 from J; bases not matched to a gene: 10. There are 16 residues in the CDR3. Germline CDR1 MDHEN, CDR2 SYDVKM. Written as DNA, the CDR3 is TGTGCCAGCAGCTTCACCGGGACAGGGGGTTTTCAGCCCCAGCATTTT. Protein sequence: CASSFTGTGGFQPQHF.

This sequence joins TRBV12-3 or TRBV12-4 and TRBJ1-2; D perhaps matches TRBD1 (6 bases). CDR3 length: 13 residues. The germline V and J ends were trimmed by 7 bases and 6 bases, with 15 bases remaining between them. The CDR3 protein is CASKGTGGDGYTF. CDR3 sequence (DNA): TGTGCCAGCAAGGGGACGGGGGGCGATGGCTACACCTTC.